One TCR beta chain is described in this entry. The data are from a study of cytomegalovirus exposure and HLA in healthy donors. CDR3 size: 11 residues. Germline V CDR1 and CDR2: MNHEY, SVGAGI. Trimming took 3 bases from V and 9 from J, leaving 6 bases between them. Amplification used 60 Vbeta primers and 13 Jbeta primers. TCRdb's copy holds only in-frame clones and misses some; the assay was immunoSEQ multiplex PCR. The sample carries around 280,000 clones, roughly 90% recorded once. The clonotype comes from a woman aged 18-30 years in good health and CMV-seronegative. The chain combines TRBV6-5 with TRBJ2-1, with D hard to call. Input material: PBMCs. In nucleotides, the CDR3 is TGTGCCAGCAGTTATATCGGTGAGCAGTTCTTC. Translation gives CASSYIGEQFF.